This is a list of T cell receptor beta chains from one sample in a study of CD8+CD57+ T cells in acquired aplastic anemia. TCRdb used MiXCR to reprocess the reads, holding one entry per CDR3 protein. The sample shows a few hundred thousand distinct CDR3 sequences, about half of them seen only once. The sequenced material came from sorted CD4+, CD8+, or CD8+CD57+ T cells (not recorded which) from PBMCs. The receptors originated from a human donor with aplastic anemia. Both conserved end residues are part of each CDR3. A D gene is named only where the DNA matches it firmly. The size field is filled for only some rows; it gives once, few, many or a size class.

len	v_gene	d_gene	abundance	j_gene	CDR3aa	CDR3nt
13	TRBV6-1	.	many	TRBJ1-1	CASSRGVHTEAFF	TGTGCCAGCAGCCGAGGGGTCCACACTGAAGCTTTCTTT
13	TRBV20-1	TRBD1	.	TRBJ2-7	CSARWDRDHEQYF	TGCAGTGCTAGATGGGACAGGGACCACGAGCAGTACTTC
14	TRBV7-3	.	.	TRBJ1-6	CASSKQGFDSPLHF	TGTGCCAGCAGTAAACAGGGATTTGATTCACCCCTCCACTTT
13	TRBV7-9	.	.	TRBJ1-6	CATGSRADSPLHF	TGTGCCACCGGGAGCAGGGCAGATTCACCCCTCCACTTT
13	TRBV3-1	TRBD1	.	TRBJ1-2	CASSQVTGEGYTF	TGTGCCAGCAGCCAAGTAACAGGGGAAGGCTACACCTTC
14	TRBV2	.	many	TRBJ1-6	CASRLTGDNSPLHF	TGTGCCAGCAGGTTGACAGGAGATAATTCACCCCTCCACTTT
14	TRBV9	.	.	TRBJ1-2	CASSVDGGKVGYTF	TGTGCCAGCAGCGTAGACGGAGGGAAGGTCGGCTACACCTTC
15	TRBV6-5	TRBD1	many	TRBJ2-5	CASSYTDRAPETQYF	TGTGCCAGCAGTTACACCGACAGGGCTCCAGAGACCCAGTACTTC
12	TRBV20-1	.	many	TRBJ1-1	CSARIHGTEAFF	TGCAGTGCTAGGATCCACGGCACTGAAGCTTTCTTT
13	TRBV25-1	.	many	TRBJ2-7	CASSEWGDYEQYF	TGTGCCAGCAGTGAATGGGGAGACTACGAGCAGTACTTC
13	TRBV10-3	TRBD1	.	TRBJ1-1	CATRQGFGTEAFF	TGTGCCACTCGACAGGGGTTTGGGACTGAAGCTTTCTTT
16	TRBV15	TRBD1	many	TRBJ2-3	CATSRDRDSGTDTQYF	TGTGCCACCAGCAGAGATAGGGACAGTGGCACAGATACGCAGTATTTT
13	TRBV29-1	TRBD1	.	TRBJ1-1	CSVETGGDTEAFF	TGCAGCGTCGAGACAGGGGGTGACACTGAAGCTTTCTTT
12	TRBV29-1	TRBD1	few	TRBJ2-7	CSAGQGPGEQYF	TGCAGCGCCGGACAGGGACCGGGCGAGCAGTACTTC
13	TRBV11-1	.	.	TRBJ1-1	CASSHVSYTEAFF	TGTGCCAGCAGCCATGTCAGTTACACTGAAGCTTTCTTT
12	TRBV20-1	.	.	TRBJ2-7	CSAYLPDYEQYF	TGCAGTGCTTACCTTCCCGACTACGAGCAGTACTTC
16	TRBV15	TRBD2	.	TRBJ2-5	CATSSLGGGVQETQYF	TGTGCCACCAGCAGCCTCGGGGGGGGGGTCCAAGAGACCCAGTACTTC
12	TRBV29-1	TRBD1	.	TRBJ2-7	CRSGTGLYEQYF	TGCAGGTCCGGGACAGGGCTCTACGAGCAGTACTTC
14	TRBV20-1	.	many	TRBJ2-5	CSAPVRGGDETQYF	TGCAGTGCTCCCGTTCGAGGGGGGGATGAGACCCAGTACTTC
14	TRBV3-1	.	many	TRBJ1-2	CASSQEVRNYGYTF	TGTGCCAGCAGCCAAGAGGTCAGAAACTATGGCTACACCTTC
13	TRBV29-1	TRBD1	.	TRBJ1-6	CSVGQGQNSPLHF	TGCAGCGTGGGACAGGGGCAAAATTCACCCCTCCACTTT
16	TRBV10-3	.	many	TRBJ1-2	CAISGSHGQYNYGYTF	TGTGCCATCAGTGGGTCCCATGGACAGTATAACTATGGCTACACCTTC
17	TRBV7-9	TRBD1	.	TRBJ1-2	CASSLGGGQVLNYGYTF	TGTGCCAGCAGCTTAGGGGGGGGACAGGTACTAAACTATGGCTACACCTTC
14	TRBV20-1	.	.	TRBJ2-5	CSARSTGNQQTQYF	TGCAGTGCTAGGTCCACAGGGAATCAACAGACCCAGTACTTC
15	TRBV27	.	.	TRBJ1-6	CASSSFRETNSPLHF	TGTGCCAGCAGTTCTTTTAGAGAAACTAATTCACCCCTCCACTTT
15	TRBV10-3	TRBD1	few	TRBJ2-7	CAISDFYGTGYEQYF	TGTGCCATCAGTGATTTCTATGGGACAGGCTACGAGCAGTACTTC
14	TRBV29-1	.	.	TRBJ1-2	CSVEVRQGPYGYTF	TGCAGCGTTGAAGTTAGGCAGGGGCCCTATGGCTACACCTTC
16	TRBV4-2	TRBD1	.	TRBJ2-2	CASSQDWGQPAGELFF	TGTGCCAGCAGCCAAGATTGGGGACAGCCCGCCGGGGAGCTGTTTTTT
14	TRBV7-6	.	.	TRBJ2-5	CASSPRDSGETQYF	TGTGCCAGCAGCCCTCGGGACAGCGGGGAGACCCAGTACTTC
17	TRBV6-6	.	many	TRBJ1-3	CASSYSLYTSDGNTIYF	TGTGCCAGCAGTTACTCGTTGTACACCTCGGACGGAAACACCATATATTTT
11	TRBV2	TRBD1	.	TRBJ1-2	CASRQGYGYTF	TGTGCCAGTAGACAGGGATATGGCTACACCTTC
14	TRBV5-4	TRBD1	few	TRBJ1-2	CASSSGQAGYGYTF	TGTGCCAGCAGCTCGGGACAGGCGGGCTATGGCTACACCTTC
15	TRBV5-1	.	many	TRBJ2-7	CASSLEQYFSYEQYF	.